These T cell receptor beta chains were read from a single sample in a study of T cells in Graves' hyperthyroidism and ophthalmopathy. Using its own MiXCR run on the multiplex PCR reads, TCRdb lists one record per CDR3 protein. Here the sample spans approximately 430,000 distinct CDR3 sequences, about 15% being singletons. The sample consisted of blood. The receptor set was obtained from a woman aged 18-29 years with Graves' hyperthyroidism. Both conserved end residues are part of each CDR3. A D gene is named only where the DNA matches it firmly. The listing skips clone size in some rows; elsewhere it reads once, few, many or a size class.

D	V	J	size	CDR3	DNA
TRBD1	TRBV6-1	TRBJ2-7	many	CASRGTGAAYEQYF	TGTGCCAGCAGGGGGACAGGGGCGGCCTACGAGCAGTACTTC
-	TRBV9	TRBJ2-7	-	CASSVALQGPIYEQYF	TGTGCCAGCAGCGTAGCTCTCCAGGGCCCCATCTACGAGCAGTACTTC
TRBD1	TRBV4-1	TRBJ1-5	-	CASSQVNLVDRGKQPQHF	TGCGCCAGCAGCCAAGTTAACCTCGTGGACAGGGGGAAACAGCCCCAGCATTTT
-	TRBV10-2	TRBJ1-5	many	CASSAKGLQPQHF	TGCGCCAGCAGTGCCAAGGGACTACAGCCCCAGCATTTT
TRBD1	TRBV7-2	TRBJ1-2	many	CASSLGTGGGDGYTF	TGTGCCAGCAGCTTAGGGACAGGGGGCGGGGATGGCTACACCTTC
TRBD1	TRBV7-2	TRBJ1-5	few	CASSPGQGPQPQHF	TGTGCCAGCAGCCCCGGACAGGGGCCTCAGCCCCAGCATTTT
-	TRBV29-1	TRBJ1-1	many	CSVASLAVNTEAFF	TGCAGCGTTGCAAGCCTGGCAGTGAACACTGAAGCTTTCTTT
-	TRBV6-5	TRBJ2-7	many	CASSYSGFEQYF	TGTGCCAGCAGTTACTCGGGATTTGAGCAGTACTTC
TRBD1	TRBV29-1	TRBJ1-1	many	CSVDGTGHTEAFF	TGCAGCGTTGACGGGACAGGCCACACTGAAGCTTTCTTT
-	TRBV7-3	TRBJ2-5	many	CASSQGAGGRSGETQYF	TGTGCCAGCAGCCAGGGGGCCGGCGGGAGGTCGGGGGAGACCCAGTACTTC
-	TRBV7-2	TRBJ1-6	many	CASSHGQRQIYNSPLHF	TGTGCCAGCAGCCACGGCCAGAGACAAATTTATAATTCACCCCTCCACTTT
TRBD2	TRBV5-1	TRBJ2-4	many	CASSLSTWLAGGQNIQYF	TGCGCCAGCAGCTTGTCTACGTGGCTAGCGGGGGGTCAAAACATTCAGTACTTC
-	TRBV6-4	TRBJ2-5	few	CASSDSVGVPGETQYF	TGTGCCAGCAGTGACTCTGTGGGAGTCCCGGGAGAGACCCAGTACTTC
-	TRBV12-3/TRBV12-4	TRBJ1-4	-	CASSFEAGNEKLFF	TGTGCCAGCAGTTTCGAGGCAGGGAATGAAAAACTGTTTTTT
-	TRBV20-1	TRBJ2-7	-	CSARGGPASYEQYF	TGCAGTGCTAGAGGTGGACCCGCCTCCTACGAGCAGTACTTC
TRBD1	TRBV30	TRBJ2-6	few	CACHRGTASSGANVLTF	TGTGCCTGTCATAGGGGGACAGCGAGCTCTGGGGCCAACGTCCTGACTTTC
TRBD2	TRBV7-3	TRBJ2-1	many	CASSLRASGRNEQFF	TGTGCCAGCAGCTTAAGGGCTAGCGGGAGGAATGAGCAGTTCTTC
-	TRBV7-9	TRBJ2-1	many	CASSWGLFNEQFF	TGTGCCAGCAGCTGGGGACTCTTCAATGAACAGTTCTTC
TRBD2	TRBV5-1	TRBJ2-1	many	CASSLSSGSLYNEQFF	TGCGCCAGCAGCCTCTCTAGCGGGAGTCTCTACAATGAGCAGTTCTTC
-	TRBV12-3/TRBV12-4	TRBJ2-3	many	CASSLRSPDTQYF	TGTGCCAGCAGTTTACGGAGCCCAGATACGCAGTATTTT
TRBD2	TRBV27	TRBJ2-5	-	CASSSPLAGGLKTQYF	TGTGCCAGCAGTTCTCCCCTAGCGGGGGGCTTGAAGACCCAGTACTTC
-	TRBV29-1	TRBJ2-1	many	CSVEDASTPTAFF	TGCAGCGTTGAGGACGCTTCGACACCTACGGCGTTCTTC
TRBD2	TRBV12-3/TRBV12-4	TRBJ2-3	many	CASSYSSGGSTDTQYF	TGTGCCAGCAGTTACTCTAGCGGGGGAAGCACAGATACGCAGTATTTT